This T cell receptor beta chain was profiled in a study of T cells in narcolepsy. General study findings and limits: Same-patient CSF and blood CD4+ T cell clonotypes included HCRT-specific and TRIB2-specific autoreactive ones.

Germline V CDR1 and CDR2: MNHEY, SVGAGI. The CDR3 consists of 11 residues. V was shortened by 9 bases and J by 7 bases, with 12 bases between the two germline ends. Worth noting for this clone: No antigen is known for it.

This table comes from immunoSEQ multiplex PCR, and its TCRdb copy is limited to in-frame clones, with some not included. This repertoire shows about 33,000 clones, around 80% found once; its top ten account for about 1.3%. The chain recombines TRBV6-5 with TRBJ1-2; D perhaps matches TRBD1 (6 bases). The sequence derives from a human donor with narcolepsy. The sample comprised CD45RA- memory CD4+ T cells from PBMCs. CDR3 nucleotide sequence: TGTGCCAGTGGGGGCTCTGGTGGCTACACCTTC. Protein: CASGGSGGYTF.